This paragraph reports one T cell receptor beta chain. The germline V gene has CDR1 SGHRS and CDR2 YFSETQ. CDR3 length: 20 residues. With 6 bases clipped from V and 0 bases from J, the junction kept 23 bases outside the gene matches. TCRdb ran MiXCR on the RT-PCR reads and lists one entry per CDR3 protein. The sample lists hundreds of thousands of distinct CDR3 sequences; roughly 20% were seen once. This sample is part of a study of response to subunit inactivated influenza vaccine. This material consisted of PBMCs from blood, taken approximately 20 months after vaccination. This receptor was identified in a man between 50 and 75 years old who received an inactivated influenza vaccine. J is TRBJ1-1 and V is TRBV5-1; TRBD1 agrees at 7 bases. The CDR3 protein is CASTRTSETGINIMNTEAFF. The CDR3 nucleotides read TGCGCCAGCACTAGGACCTCGGAGACAGGGATTAATATAATGAACACTGAAGCTTTCTTT.